A selection of T cell receptor beta chains follows, all from one sample in a study of control samples from healthy donors and cancer patients. The method was immunoSEQ multiplex PCR; TCRdb's version includes in-frame clones alone and lacks a portion of them. The sample lists about 110,000 clones, around 89% occurring once. Material for sequencing was blood. These receptors all come from a woman in her 50s in good health. Both conserved end residues are part of each CDR3. D genes are given only for firm matches. Clone size appears in some rows only: once, few, many, or a class for an expanded clone.

abundance,j_gene,len,d_gene,v_gene,CDR3nt,CDR3aa
-,TRBJ1-6,15,-,TRBV4-1,TGCGCCAGCAGCCAACGTGCGCTCGGGGATTCACCCCTCCACTTT,CASSQRALGDSPLHF
few,TRBJ2-4,13,TRBD1,TRBV5-1,TGCGCCAGCAGCTTGGACAGGGGAAACATTCAGTACTTC,CASSLDRGNIQYF
-,TRBJ2-3,13,-,TRBV11-2,TGTGCCAGCAGCTTAAAGGGCCCAGATACGCAGTATTTT,CASSLKGPDTQYF
-,TRBJ1-6,16,TRBD1,TRBV27,TGTGCCAGCAGTGCCGGGACAGCTTGGGATAATTCACCCCTCCACTTT,CASSAGTAWDNSPLHF
-,TRBJ1-6,15,-,TRBV18,TGTGCCAGCTCACCAGAGCAGGGGCTTCGTTCACCCCTCCACTTT,CASSPEQGLRSPLHF
-,TRBJ2-1,10,-,TRBV4-2,TGTGCCAGCAGTGGTCGCGAGCAGTTCTTC,CASSGREQFF
once,TRBJ1-4,18,TRBD1,TRBV7-2,TGTGCCAGCAGCTTAAGGACAGGGGTGTTGGCAACTAATGAAAAACTGTTTTTT,CASSLRTGVLATNEKLFF
-,TRBJ2-3,11,-,TRBV29-1,TGCAGCGGTAGGGGTATAAATACGCAGTATTTT,CSGRGINTQYF
-,TRBJ1-5,15,TRBD1,TRBV7-2,TGTGCCAGCAGCTTTACCGGGACAGGTAATCAGCCCCAGCATTTT,CASSFTGTGNQPQHF
-,TRBJ2-7,14,-,TRBV11-1,TGTGCCAGCAGCCGACCCCCTCTGGGGTACGAGCAGTACTTC,CASSRPPLGYEQYF
-,TRBJ1-1,15,-,TRBV6-6,TGTGCCAGCAGTTACCTTAGCGCCTCGAACACTGAAGCTTTCTTT,CASSYLSASNTEAFF
once,TRBJ1-6,14,-,TRBV6-5,TGTGCCAGCAGTTACGGCAGGGTGAATTCACCCCTCCACTTT,CASSYGRVNSPLHF
-,TRBJ2-7,14,TRBD2,TRBV7-9,TGTGCCAGCAGCCAGGGACTAGCGTATTTCGAGCAGTACTTC,CASSQGLAYFEQYF
-,TRBJ1-4,13,-,TRBV11-2,TGTGCCAGCAGCTCCCAGTTGGGTGAAAAACTGTTTTTT,CASSSQLGEKLFF
-,TRBJ1-4,13,-,TRBV30,TGTGCCTGGAGCGCAGGGTATTCTGAAAAACTGTTTTTT,CAWSAGYSEKLFF
-,TRBJ2-5,19,TRBD2,TRBV15,TGTGCCACCAGCAGAGATCCGGGACTAGCGGGTGGGAGGGGAGAGACCCAGTACTTC,CATSRDPGLAGGRGETQYF
-,TRBJ2-4,15,-,TRBV5-1,TGCGCCAGCAGCGCAGCCCCCAGTGCCAAAAACATTCAGTACTTC,CASSAAPSAKNIQYF
-,TRBJ1-2,13,-,TRBV27,TGTGCCAGCAGTTATCAAGGACGGGATGGCTACACCTTC,CASSYQGRDGYTF
-,TRBJ2-1,14,-,TRBV9,TGTGCCAGCAGCGCCGCGGAGTCCTACAATGAGCAGTTCTTC,CASSAAESYNEQFF
-,TRBJ2-5,17,-,TRBV7-9,TGTGCCAGCACCCCTCGAGGTGGGGTATCGTACCAAGAGACCCAGTACTTC,CASTPRGGVSYQETQYF
-,TRBJ1-5,16,TRBD1,TRBV6-1,TGTGCCAGCAGTGCACAGGGGCCTTATAGCAATCAGCCCCAGCATTTT,CASSAQGPYSNQPQHF
-,TRBJ2-3,18,TRBD2,TRBV4-3,TGCGCCAGCAGCTCACCGGGACTAGCGGGCTCTAGCACAGATACGCAGTATTTT,CASSSPGLAGSSTDTQYF
-,TRBJ1-5,14,-,TRBV4-3,TGCGCCAGCTCGGCGGGTTATAGCAATCAGCCCCAGCATTTT,CASSAGYSNQPQHF
once,TRBJ1-3,14,-,TRBV29-1,TGCAGCGCGCAAAGTAATCCCTCTGGAAACACCATATATTTT,CSAQSNPSGNTIYF
once,TRBJ1-1,13,TRBD1,TRBV10-2,TGCGCCAGCATCGGGACAGGGATAACTGAAGCTTTCTTT,CASIGTGITEAFF
-,TRBJ2-2,12,-,TRBV18,TGTGCCAGCTCACCAAGAACCGGGGAGCTGTTTTTT,CASSPRTGELFF
-,TRBJ2-7,16,-,TRBV4-1,TGCGCCAGCAGCCAAGGTGCAGCACGGGGGCCCCTCGAGCAGTACTTC,CASSQGAARGPLEQYF
-,TRBJ1-1,13,-,TRBV24-1,TGTGCCACCAGTGACAGCCCGAACACTGAAGCTTTCTTT,CATSDSPNTEAFF
-,TRBJ2-5,14,TRBD2,TRBV5-1,TGCGCCAGCACATATAGCGGGGGGGAAGAGACCCAGTACTTC,CASTYSGGEETQYF
-,TRBJ1-5,15,-,TRBV24-1,TGTGCCACCAGTTCGAACAGTTATAGCAATCAGCCCCAGCATTTT,CATSSNSYSNQPQHF
-,TRBJ2-1,16,-,TRBV7-2,TGTGCCAGCAGCCCTCCGGGAGCGAGTTCCTACAATGAGCAGTTCTTC,CASSPPGASSYNEQFF
-,TRBJ1-3,15,-,TRBV7-2,TGTGCCAGCAGCTTAGGGACTAGCTCTGGAAACACCATATATTTT,CASSLGTSSGNTIYF
-,TRBJ1-2,15,TRBD1,TRBV6-9,TGTGCCAGCAGTTGGACAGGGGGCGGCAACTATGGCTACACCTTC,CASSWTGGGNYGYTF
once,TRBJ2-1,15,TRBD2,TRBV3-1/TRBV3-2,TGTGCCACCTCCCCTGGCGGGAGATTGGGGAATGAGCAGTTCTTC,CATSPGGRLGNEQFF
-,TRBJ2-1,16,TRBD2,TRBV5-1,TGCGCCAGCAGCTTGTCGGCTAGCGGGGGGCAAAATGAGCAGTTCTTC,CASSLSASGGQNEQFF
many,TRBJ1-1,14,TRBD1,TRBV27,TGTGCCAGCAGCACGGACAGGGGGCCGGGTGAAGCTTTCTTT,CASSTDRGPGEAFF
-,TRBJ2-2,18,-,TRBV3-1/TRBV3-2,TGTGCCAGCAGCCAAGTCCTTTTCCGGGGGCGGGACACCGGGGAGCTGTTTTTT,CASSQVLFRGRDTGELFF
-,TRBJ1-5,14,TRBD1,TRBV30,TGTGCCTGGAGTGCAGGACAGGGGCGGGAGCCCCAGCATTTT,CAWSAGQGREPQHF
-,TRBJ1-2,15,TRBD1,TRBV6-6,TGTGCCAGCAGTGGGTTGGACAGGGATGTGGGTGGCTACACCTTC,CASSGLDRDVGGYTF
-,TRBJ1-1,16,-,TRBV6-1,TGTGCCAGCAGTGATAGCGGGGGTCGGATCCGGGTTGAAGCTTTCTTT,CASSDSGGRIRVEAFF
-,TRBJ1-4,13,-,TRBV19,TGTGCCAGTCAATCGAACAAAGCGGAAAAACTGTTTTTT,CASQSNKAEKLFF
-,TRBJ2-7,15,-,TRBV6-6,TGTGCCAGCAGACCCCCTCTCGGGGCCTCCTACGAGCAGTACTTC,CASRPPLGASYEQYF
-,TRBJ2-3,19,TRBD2,TRBV3-1/TRBV3-2,TGTGCCAGCAGCCAAGAAAGGCGCGGGGGACCCTACCTCAGTGGTACGCAGTATTTT,CASSQERRGGPYLSGTQYF
once,TRBJ2-1,16,-,TRBV3-1/TRBV3-2,TGTGCCAGCAGCCACGAAGGCTCCTTGCGTTACAATGAGCAGTTCTTC,CASSHEGSLRYNEQFF
-,TRBJ2-6,16,TRBD1,TRBV18,TGTGCCAGCTCGTTGGACAGGGCAGGAGGGGCCAACGTCCTGACTTTC,CASSLDRAGGANVLTF
-,TRBJ1-2,15,TRBD1,TRBV12-5,TGTGCTAGTGGTTTTGGGACAGTTCTCGTAGAGGGCTACACCTTC,CASGFGTVLVEGYTF
-,TRBJ1-1,14,-,TRBV20-1,TGCAGTGGTAGTGGTGGCAGGGCGCACACTGAAGCTTTCTTT,CSGSGGRAHTEAFF
few,TRBJ2-5,16,-,TRBV4-2,TGTGCCAGCAGCCAAGTCGGCTCGGGGGCCCGGGAGACCCAGTACTTC,CASSQVGSGARETQYF
-,TRBJ2-7,15,TRBD2,TRBV6-5,TGTGCCAGCAGTTCTAGCGGGGACAGCTCCTACGAGCAGTACTTC,CASSSSGDSSYEQYF